One and the same sample provided the 12 T cell receptor beta chains below, sequenced in a study of T cell responses to AZD1222 COVID-19 vaccine. The repertoire was sequenced with immunoSEQ multiplex PCR; TCRdb's copy has only in-frame clones and lacks some. The sample yields 120,000 to 150,000 clones, about 90% seen once. This sample comprised peripheral blood, obtained 28 days after the second AZD1222 dose. These receptors were taken from an adult who received the AZD1222 COVID-19 vaccine.

The DNA of the CDR3 is TGTGCCAGCAGTCCCGGACGTCGCAATCAGCCCCAGCATTTT. This translates into CASSPGRRNQPQHF. The chain has TRBV6-5 and TRBJ1-5; D remains ambiguous. Per germline, CDR1 MNHEY and CDR2 SVGAGI. The CDR3 runs to 14 residues. V shed 5 bases and J shed 2 bases, with 10 bases lying between them.

The V and J genes are TRBV5-1 and TRBJ2-1; the D gene could be TRBD1 or TRBD2 (5 bases each). CDR1 SGHRS and CDR2 YFSETQ come from the germline V gene. Trimming stripped 0 bases from V and 6 bases from J, with 13 bases between. The CDR3 covers 15 residues. The CDR3 DNA reads as TGCGCCAGCAGCTTGGGCGCAAGAGGGGCCAATGAGCAGTTCTTC. The encoded protein is CASSLGARGANEQFF. Filled out from reference TRBV5-1 and TRBJ2-1, the complete variable domain reads KAGVTQTPRYLIKTRGQQVTLSCSPISGHRSVSWYQQTPGQGLQFLFEYFSETQRNKGNFPGRFSGRQFSNSRSEMNVSTLELGDSALYLCASSLGARGANEQFFGPGTRLTVL.

The chain couples TRBV27 to TRBJ1-6; D possibly corresponds to TRBD1 (5 bases). Per the germline V gene, CDR1 is MNHEY and CDR2 is SMNVEV (reference sequence). This CDR3 contains 14 residues. V was shortened by 3 bases and J by 5 bases, with 8 bases between the two germline ends. CDR3 sequence (DNA): TGTGCCAGCAGTTTGGGACGGGATAATTCACCCCTCCACTTT. It encodes CASSLGRDNSPLHF.

The genes are TRBV7-3 and TRBJ2-3, with TRBD2 as a possible D gene (6 bases). The CDR3 consists of 15 residues. V dropped 5 bases and J dropped 0 bases, with 12 bases sitting between them. Germline V gene data show CDR1 as SGHTA and CDR2 as FQGTGA. The CDR3 coding sequence is TGTGCCAGCAGCCCTGGACTACTTAGCACAGATACGCAGTATTTT. Protein: CASSPGLLSTDTQYF.

V gene TRBV9 combines with J gene TRBJ1-1; 7 positions agree with TRBD1. The CDR3 spans 12 residues. V was pared by 4 bases and J by 7 bases, with 4 bases of the junction left unmatched. Germline V gene data show CDR1 as SGDLS and CDR2 as YYNGEE. CDR3 residues: CASSLRQGEAFF. In nucleotides, the CDR3 is TGTGCCAGCAGCTTAAGACAGGGTGAAGCTTTCTTT.

The chain joins TRBV27 to TRBJ2-1; D not certain. The length of the CDR3 is 12 residues. V dropped 3 bases and J dropped 0 bases, with 0 bases sitting between them. The V gene's germline CDR1 is MNHEY and CDR2 SMNVEV (reference sequence). CDR3 bases: TGTGCCAGCAGTTTCTCCTACAATGAGCAGTTCTTC. Protein: CASSFSYNEQFF.

This clone was detected only once. V gene TRBV3-1 (or the pseudogene TRBV3-2) combines with J gene TRBJ1-1, with 7 bases identical to TRBD1. V lost 1 base to trimming and J lost 3 bases; unmatched junction nucleotides: 2. From germline, CDR1 is LGHDT and CDR2 YNNKEL (reference sequence). This CDR3 has 14 residues. Here the CDR3 DNA reads TGTGCCAGCAGCCAAGGGGACAGCTACACTGAAGCTTTCTTT. Protein: CASSQGDSYTEAFF.

The chain couples TRBV4-1 to TRBJ1-2, with TRBD1 as a possible D gene (6 bases). The CDR3 runs to 15 residues. The V gene's germline CDR1 is MGHRA and CDR2 YSYEKL. Trimming left V 0 bases short and J 7 bases short, with 15 bases between. CDR3 in amino acids: CASSQDEGGLFGYTF. For the CDR3, the DNA is TGCGCCAGCAGCCAAGATGAGGGGGGGCTGTTTGGCTACACCTTC.

This rearrangement joins TRBV3-1 (or the pseudogene TRBV3-2) to TRBJ1-2, with D possibly being TRBD1 (5 bases). The V end lost 1 base, the J end lost 0 bases, and 12 bases lay between the germline ends. Germline V lookup: CDR1 LGHDT, CDR2 YNNKEL (reference sequence). The CDR3 contains 16 residues. The chain's CDR3 is CASSQGGTVANYGYTF. As DNA, the CDR3 is TGTGCCAGCAGCCAAGGTGGGACCGTAGCTAACTATGGCTACACCTTC.

The rearrangement joins TRBV6-5 to TRBJ2-1, with D tentatively TRBD1 (6 bases). Germline lookup yields CDR1 MNHEY and CDR2 SVGAGI. The CDR3 has 13 residues. Trimming took 0 bases from V and 16 from J, leaving 16 bases between them. CDR3 DNA sequence: TGTGCCAGCAGTTACTCTTCCAGGGGAACGAACTTCTTC. It specifies CASSYSSRGTNFF.

The chain uses TRBV7-2 and TRBJ2-1; 13 nucleotides match TRBD2. CDR3 length equals 16 residues. Looked up from germline, CDR1 is SGHTA and CDR2 is FQGNSA. Trimming cost V 2 bases and J 4 bases; bases outside gene matches: 2. The CDR3 loop is CASSLRGLAGYNEQFF. The CDR3 DNA is TGTGCCAGCAGCTTAAGGGGACTAGCGGGGTACAATGAGCAGTTCTTC. The complete variable domain, with remaining parts taken from reference TRBV7-2 and TRBJ2-1, reads GAGVSQSPSNKVTEKGKDVELRCDPISGHTALYWYRQSLGQGLEFLIYFQGNSAPDKSGLPSDRFSAERTGGSVSTLTIQRTQQEDSAVYLCASSLRGLAGYNEQFFGPGTRLTVL.

V and J are TRBV5-1 and TRBJ1-5; D is unclear. The CDR3 sequence is 14 residues long. Germline lookup yields CDR1 SGHRS and CDR2 YFSETQ. The V gene lost 0 bases and the J gene lost 7 bases, with 11 bases spanning the gap. The CDR3 region is CASSLGQRGQPQHF. Written as DNA, the CDR3 is TGCGCCAGCAGCTTGGGACAACGAGGGCAGCCCCAGCATTTT.